This TCR beta chain was recorded in a study of tumor and adjacent non-tumor tissue in lung cancer. Study background: Patients were aged about 30 to 85, roughly nine men and roughly five women, stage I to III. Whole-study results and caveats: Significantly higher TCR diversity was found in tumor than normal lung. Tumor repertoires had a smaller top 100 clone share than normal lung.

This clonotype was found once. Its antigen is still unknown. One junction end disagrees with the germline gene, perhaps due to a read error. The library came from three nested PCR rounds adapted from ARM-PCR protocols. TCRdb reprocessed the multiplex PCR reads via MiXCR and lists one record per CDR3 protein. This sample yields tens of thousands of distinct CDR3 sequences, of which over 75% are seen a single time; about an eighth belongs to the top ten. This sample's RNA came from whole unsorted tissue. Donors were chemotherapy-naive, newly diagnosed lung cancer surgical patients in China, August–late 2014. In germline, CDR1 is LGHNA, CDR2 YNFKEQ. CDR3 length equals 16 residues.

The receptor's source is a woman between 45 and 65 years old with non-small cell lung cancer. The rearrangement uses TRBV4-2 and TRBJ2-6, with D possibly matching TRBD1 (5 bases). Sequencing input: lung tumor tissue. CDR3 in DNA: TGTGCCAGCAGCCAAGAGGGTGGCTCTGGGGCTAACGCCCTGACTTTC. Amino acid sequence: CASSQEGGSGANALTF.